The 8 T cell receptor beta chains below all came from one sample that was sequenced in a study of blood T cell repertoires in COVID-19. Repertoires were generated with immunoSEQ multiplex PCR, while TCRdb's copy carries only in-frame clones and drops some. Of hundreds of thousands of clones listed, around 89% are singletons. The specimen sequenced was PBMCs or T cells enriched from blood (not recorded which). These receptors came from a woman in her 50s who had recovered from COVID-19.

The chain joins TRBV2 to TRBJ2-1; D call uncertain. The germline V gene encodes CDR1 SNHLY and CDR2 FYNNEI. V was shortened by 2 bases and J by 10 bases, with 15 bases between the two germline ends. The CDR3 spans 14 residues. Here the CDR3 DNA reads TGTGCCAGCAGTGAACAGCGTACCGCCCCCGAGCAGTTCTTC. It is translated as CASSEQRTAPEQFF.

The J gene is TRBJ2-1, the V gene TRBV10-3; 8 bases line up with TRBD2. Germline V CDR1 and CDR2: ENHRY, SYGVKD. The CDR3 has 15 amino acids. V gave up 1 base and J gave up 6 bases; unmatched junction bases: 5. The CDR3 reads CAISEFFAGGNEQFF. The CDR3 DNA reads TGTGCCATCAGTGAGTTCTTCGCGGGGGGCAATGAGCAGTTCTTC.

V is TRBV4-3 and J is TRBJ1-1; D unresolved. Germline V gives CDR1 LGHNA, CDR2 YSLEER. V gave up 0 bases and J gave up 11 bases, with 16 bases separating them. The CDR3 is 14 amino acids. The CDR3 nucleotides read TGCGCCAGCAGCCAAGATCCCTCTACAGTAAGGGCTTTCTTT. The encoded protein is CASSQDPSTVRAFF.

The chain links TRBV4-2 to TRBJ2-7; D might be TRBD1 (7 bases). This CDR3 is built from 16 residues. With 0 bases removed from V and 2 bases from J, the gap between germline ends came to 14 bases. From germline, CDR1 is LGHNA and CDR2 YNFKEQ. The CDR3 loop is CASSQDPGGGTYEQYF. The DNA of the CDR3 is TGTGCCAGCAGCCAAGATCCAGGGGGAGGAACCTACGAGCAGTACTTC.

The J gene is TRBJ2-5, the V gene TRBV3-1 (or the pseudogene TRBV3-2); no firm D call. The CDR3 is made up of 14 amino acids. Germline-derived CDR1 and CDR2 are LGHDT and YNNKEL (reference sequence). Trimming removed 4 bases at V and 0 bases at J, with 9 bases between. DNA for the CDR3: TGTGCCAGCAGCCCAGAAGCGCACCAAGAGACCCAGTACTTC. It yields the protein CASSPEAHQETQYF.

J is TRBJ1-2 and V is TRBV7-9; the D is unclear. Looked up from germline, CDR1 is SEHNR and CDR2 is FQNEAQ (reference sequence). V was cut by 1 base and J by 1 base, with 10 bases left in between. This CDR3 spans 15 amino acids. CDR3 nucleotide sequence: TGTGCCAGCAGCTTAGATGGGAGTTTTAACTATGGCTACACCTTC. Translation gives CASSLDGSFNYGYTF.

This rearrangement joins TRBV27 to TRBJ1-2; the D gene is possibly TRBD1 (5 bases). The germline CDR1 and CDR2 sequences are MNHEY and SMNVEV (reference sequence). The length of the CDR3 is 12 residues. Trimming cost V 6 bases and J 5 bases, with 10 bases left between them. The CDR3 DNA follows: TGTGCCAGCAGGGGACTGATATATGGCTACACCTTC. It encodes CASRGLIYGYTF.

In nucleotides, the CDR3 is TGTGCCAGCAGTTTAAACCCGAGTCTGAACACTGAAGCTTTCTTT. Protein product: CASSLNPSLNTEAFF. This chain links TRBV28 with TRBJ1-1, with D unclear. Germline-derived CDR1 and CDR2 are MDHEN and SYDVKM. The CDR3 runs to 15 residues. V dropped 2 bases and J dropped 0 bases, with 10 bases sitting between them.